Each of the 7 T cell receptor beta chains below was sequenced from the same sample in a study of molecular identifiers for immune sequencing clone quantification. TCRdb called the PCR reads again in MiXCR, with one record for every CDR3 protein. Of 400,000 to 600,000 distinct CDR3 sequences detected, around 23% appear once; the ten largest clones hold under 0.85%. Sequencing was carried out using naive CD8+ T cells from blood, with Jurkat cell RNA spiked in. Noted subset: FACS-sorted CD8+CD4-CCR7+CD45RA+ naive T cells. Receptors originate from a human donor in good health. Some libraries in this study had Jurkat cell RNA spiked in.

The rearrangement joins TRBV6-5 to TRBJ2-3, with 9 bases matching TRBD1. V shed 5 bases, J shed 3 bases, and the junction held 6 bases outside the gene matches. Germline assignment: CDR1 MNHEY and CDR2 SVGAGI. The CDR3 is 15 residues long. The CDR3 bases are TGTGCCAGCAGTCCATCCGGACAGGGGACAGATACGCAGTATTTT. Translation: CASSPSGQGTDTQYF.

This sequence joins TRBV19 and TRBJ2-7, with D possibly being TRBD1 (6 bases). The CDR3 is made up of 14 amino acids. The germline V and J ends were trimmed by 5 bases and 1 base, with 12 bases remaining between them. Germline values: CDR1 LNHDA, CDR2 SQIVND (reference sequence). CDR3 in DNA: TGTGCCAGTAGTTCAACGACAGGATCCTACGAGCAGTACTTC. It translates to CASSSTTGSYEQYF.

Many counts were recorded for this clonotype. The chain joins TRBV7-2 to TRBJ2-7, with unresolved D. CDR1 is SGHTA and CDR2 is FQGNSA in the germline V gene. The V gene lost 5 bases and the J gene lost 3 bases, with 14 bases spanning the gap. The CDR3 covers 14 residues. The CDR3 DNA reads TGTGCCAGCAGCCCCTCCTGGAGTGGCTACGAGCAGTACTTC. Amino acid sequence: CASSPSWSGYEQYF.

The V call is TRBV19, the J call TRBJ2-2; 9 bases map to TRBD1. V dropped 7 bases and J dropped 6; count of bases not matched to a gene: 18. The CDR3 totals 18 residues. Per germline, CDR1 LNHDA and CDR2 SQIVND (reference sequence). CDR3 residues: CASTPPVTGTGRAGELFF. CDR3 DNA sequence: TGTGCCAGTACCCCACCTGTGACCGGGACAGGGCGCGCCGGGGAGCTGTTTTTT.

At least ten counts were recorded for this clonotype. V gene TRBV20-1 combines with J gene TRBJ1-1, with D perhaps matching TRBD1 (6 bases). CDR1 is DFQATT, CDR2 SNEGSKA, per germline (reference sequence). The V gene lost 3 bases and the J gene lost 3 bases, with 14 bases spanning the gap. This CDR3 has 14 residues. DNA for the CDR3: TGCAGTGCTAGGGAGGAAGGGGGGGACACTGAAGCTTTCTTT. Protein: CSAREEGGDTEAFF.

The chain recombines TRBV6-4 with TRBJ2-2; 9 nucleotides line up with TRBD2. The trim removed 2 bases at V and 7 bases at J, leaving 8 bases unmatched. Germline CDR1 MRHNA, CDR2 SNTAGT. CDR3 length equals 16 residues. The CDR3 DNA is TGTGCCAGCAGTGACGAAGAGGGACTAGCCGGCGGGGAGCTGTTTTTT. Its translation: CASSDEEGLAGGELFF.

This chain connects TRBV7-9 to TRBJ2-7; D is perhaps TRBD1 (6 bases). Germline CDR1 reads SEHNR; CDR2 reads FQNEAQ (reference sequence). The CDR3 has 15 amino acids. Trimming pared 4 bases from V and 2 bases from J, leaving 15 bases between. The CDR3 loop reads CASSSIRQEAYEQYF. CDR3 coding DNA: TGTGCCAGCAGCTCAATCCGACAGGAGGCCTACGAGCAGTACTTC.